This T cell receptor (beta chain) was found in a study of cytomegalovirus exposure and HLA in healthy donors (dated by TCRdb to about 2017). Regarding the complete study: An earlier analysis of under 600 of the donors reported about 250 Gb of sequence data and some 100 million unique TCR beta sequences from some 180 million T cells. Across about 380 genotyped donors of the cohort, an average of approximately 200,000 unique TCR beta nucleotide sequences per donor were sequenced, and around 19% of those sequences were non-productive. Using immunosequencing, the study profiled T cell repertoires from roughly 650 subjects and related those repertoires to cytomegalovirus serostatus. Genome-wide SNP genotypes for about 60% of the roughly 670 donors were used in a later genetic analysis, which treated that subset as a discovery cohort. Of the 350 to 450 genotyped donors, less than 85% were placed in the genetic ancestry cluster associated with self-reported Caucasian donors. Every discovery cohort repertoire had been produced on one sequencing platform. Donor age, sex, ethnicity and CMV serostatus were collected together with the repertoire data. HLA typing covered class I and class II loci at four-digit resolution. In the later analysis, no new phenotypic data were used to find candidate immune exposures; instead, reliance was placed on TCR beta sequences and their occurrence across donors. In an earlier analysis of roughly 600 of the donors, high-throughput TCR beta sequencing was used to judge whether each TCR beta V gene segment behaved as functional or pseudogenic. High-throughput TCR immunosequencing, statistical association of individual TCRs with disease status, and machine learning were combined to predict cytomegalovirus infection status. The aim of the study was to test whether cataloging public T cell receptors could identify signatures of past pathogen exposure. Besides the first cohort of 550 to 750 subjects, a separate validation cohort made up of 120 different subjects was used. In a later analysis, previously published TCR beta repertoires from fewer than 750 donors were re-analyzed and high-resolution HLA genotyping was added so that TCR occurrence patterns could be studied. Roughly five DR-DQ haplotypes were treated as single units for association and clustering because of strong linkage in the cohort. An early release that covered fewer than 800 HLA-typed donors contained around 300 gigabases of sequencing data and approximately 85 million unique TCR sequences. Typing coverage differed by locus: A, B, C, DRB1 and DQB1 were typed in roughly 620-630 donors, DQA1 in 500 to 550, DPA1 in over 600, and DPB1 in just under 490.

V and J are trimmed by 6 bases and 5 bases, and the gene matches miss 11 bases of the junction. Spanning cysteine to phenylalanine, the CDR3 consists of 14 amino acids. Only CDR3 DNA is held: 42 bases, read in frame from base 1. CDR1 SQVTM and CDR2 ANQGSEA are derived from the germline V gene. Remarks on this clone: Its target antigen remains unknown. No much larger clone exists at a distance of one base, and base qualities are not known.

The library was built by means of the immunoSEQ multiplex PCR assay. A mixture of 60 forward primers for TCR Vbeta segments and 13 reverse primers for TCR Jbeta segments was used in the multiplex PCR. The CDR3 region of rearranged TCR beta genes was amplified from genomic DNA by a multiplex PCR assay. On the Illumina HiSeq System, the amplified TCR beta libraries were sequenced as 87-base-pair reads. In the original analysis: A later analysis counted approximately 74 million unique TCR beta chains across the 650 to 700 repertoires, and some 11 million of these chains were shared by at least two donors. A nearest-neighbor algorithm error-corrected the raw reads and collapsed the reads into unique sequences, merging closely related sequences to remove PCR and sequencing errors. V, D and J gene segments were assigned by aligning CDR3 sequences to IMGT reference sequences. Each retained sequence needed at least a six-nucleotide match to both a V gene segment and a J gene segment. A rearrangement was called productive if the CDR3 had no stop codons and remained in frame with V and J, and every other rearrangement was called non-productive. Following IMGT convention, CDR3 was defined as the stretch from the second conserved V-encoded cysteine to the conserved J-encoded phenylalanine. Sequences without an unambiguous match to a single V gene segment were excluded from the earlier analysis of 450 to 650 of the donors. An earlier analysis of some 610 of the donors called V segments functional above 56.7% productive rearrangements and segregating when the between-donor standard deviation exceeded 5%. A statistical classification framework was built for diagnosing cytomegalovirus status from the catalog of TCR beta chain sequences. In a later analysis, TCR nucleotide sequences were compared against IMGT/GENE-DB human TR gene sequences so that V and J genes could be assigned. In a later analysis, CDR3 sequences and most-parsimonious VDJ recombination scenarios were assigned using the TCRdist pipeline. A later analysis defined each TCR beta chain by its CDR3 amino acid sequence plus V-gene family, and excluded reads lacking a unique V-gene family. As a way to deal with suspected cross-contamination and a sequencing artifact, a later analysis dropped approximately 570 nucleotide sequences that were highly shared and had low generation probability. In a later analysis, a clonal expansion index for each public chain was calculated from normalized within-repertoire ranks of inferred template counts. A later analysis computed generation probabilities with a VDJ recombination model fitted to out-of-frame rearrangements, and checked the results against IGoR. In a later analysis, hypergeometric tests were used to score TCR-TCR, TCR-HLA and TCR-CMV co-occurrence, with a repertoire-size bias correction applied to TCR pairs. False discovery rates were estimated in a later analysis by permuting HLA or CMV assignments 20 times. In a later analysis, co-occurring TCRs were grouped with DBSCAN, and TCRdist sequence similarity was added when clustering was performed within HLA-allele-positive subsets. Repertoires with fewer than 30,000 or more than 120,000 public chains, plus five repertoires with anomalous nucleotide sharing, were excluded from co-occurrence clustering. The immuneACCESS repertoire file appears here via TCRdb, limited to in-frame rearrangements. These files lack a portion of the clones; in checked studies, under half of the deficit traces to unresolved V genes, and the cause of the others is not known. D and trimming were read from the DNA, whereas the V and J calls and clone size are those reported in that table. The sample has fewer than 200,000 clones on record, roughly 80% of them singletons. Roughly 9.7% of the sample is taken by the ten largest.

Overall results and qualifications from the work: A group of highly shared sequence variants was considered likely to be a technical artifact of the sequencing pipeline. While some public TCRs were present in many individuals, most TCR sequences turned up only very rarely across donors. In a later analysis, HLA-associated TCR beta chains showed more clonal expansion and lower generation probabilities than non-associated chains that were equally common. Strong co-occurrence of HLA alleles, especially DR and DQ, made assigning TCR associations to individual alleles difficult. The earlier analysis of a few hundred of the donors excluded approximately 17 rarely observed V segments, including chromosome 9 orphons, because counts were too low. Correlated functional status among segregating V segments might be attributable to linkage disequilibrium, but an unknown experimental factor could not be ruled out. In an earlier analysis of over 550 of the donors, most TCR beta V segments were observed in productive rearrangements about 87% or about 30% of the time, broadly matching IMGT annotations. An association between a missense DCLRE1C variant and V-gene and J-gene trimming of TCR beta chains was found in a later genetic analysis and replicated in an independent cohort. A few of the identified cytomegalovirus-associated TCR beta chains were confirmed in vitro to be specific for cytomegalovirus antigens. In this cohort, only TCR beta chains were sequenced, and detectable features were limited by the absence of alpha or paired-chain data. A total of 150 to 200 TCR beta chains were listed by the study as associated with cytomegalovirus. In both the original and validation cohorts, the classifier was reported to diagnose cytomegalovirus status with high specificity and sensitivity. Because some donors lacked HLA typing at each locus, the association tests relied only on the typed subset. It was suggested by the authors that the approach could potentially be generalized to other disease states and immunological phenotypes. In a later analysis, several top co-occurrence clusters were reported to appear linked to parvovirus B19, influenza, CMV and Epstein-Barr virus. Presence/absence analyses assumed roughly uniform sequencing depth across donors, an assumption that may not hold. In a later analysis, TCR association rates were found to vary across HLA loci, with the most associated TCRs seen for DRB1 alleles and the fewest for HLA-C alleles. Specific HLA alleles were associated with 15,000 to 20,000 TCR beta sequences at a false discovery rate of 0.05 in a later analysis. The only immune exposure information available for the cohort was CMV serostatus. Compared with the roughly 670-donor mean, donors in an Asian-associated ancestry cluster had fewer N-insertions in productive TCRs, according to a later genetic analysis. A further reported finding was that TCR beta sequences accurately predicted the HLA-A and HLA-B alleles for most subjects in the first cohort. Because the 87-base-pair reads could not distinguish some IMGT-functional V segments, including TRBV6-2 and TRBV6-3, those segments were excluded. In a later analysis, most CMV-associated TCR beta chains were found to appear HLA-restricted, with HLA associations seemingly driven largely by CMV exposure.

The cohort comprised fewer than 750 healthy bone marrow donors. Cohort members were all nominally healthy when sampled, although unrecorded immune exposures were likely present. The donor was CMV seropositive and was included in the group of approximately 300 seropositive cohort members. A peripheral blood sample was provided by each donor, and peripheral blood mononuclear cells were used for TCR beta sequencing. Genomic DNA extraction from the blood cell samples was performed with the Qiagen DNeasy Blood Extraction Kit. The receptor's source is a man aged 18 to 35 in good health and CMV-seropositive. The V and J genes are TRBV29-1 and TRBJ2-7, with 9 bases in between that match TRBD1. The sample comprised PBMCs. The DNA reads TGCAGCGTGGGCTTAGGACAGGGGCCCCACGAGCAGTACTTC. This sequence encodes CSVGLGQGPHEQYF.